Shown below are 21 T cell receptor beta chains from a single sample sequenced in a study of T cell changes during pregnancy in multiple sclerosis. The data were produced by immunoSEQ multiplex PCR, yet TCRdb's version contains in-frame clones alone and is incomplete. The sample shows tens of thousands of clones, around 89% of them seen only once. Sequencing was performed on peripheral blood, taken in the first trimester of pregnancy. The receptors originated from a female donor in good health, enrolled as a control in a pregnancy study.

This clone was counted only a few times. This chain links TRBV9 with TRBJ1-2, with TRBD1 matching 9 bases. This CDR3 comprises 16 residues. Germline loops: CDR1 SGDLS, CDR2 YYNGEE. V shed 4 bases, J shed 4 bases, and the junction held 11 bases outside the gene matches. This CDR3 reads CASSSRTGEGLYGYTF. The CDR3 DNA reads TGTGCCAGCAGCTCCCGGACAGGGGAGGGCCTCTATGGCTACACCTTC.

V is TRBV11-2 and J is TRBJ2-7; 14 bases match TRBD2. Germline-derived CDR1 and CDR2 are SGHAT and FQNNGV. J was trimmed by 0 bases and V by 5 bases; bases with no gene match: 6. The CDR3 extends over 17 amino acids. CDR3 nucleotides: TGTGCCAGCAGCCGGACTAGCGGGGGGTCGAGCTCCTACGAGCAGTACTTC. Translating it yields CASSRTSGGSSSYEQYF. The entire variable domain, with the rest obtained from reference TRBV11-2 and TRBJ2-7, is as follows: EAGVAQSPRYKIIEKRQSVAFWCNPISGHATLYWYQQILGQGPKLLIQFQNNGVVDDSQLPKDRFSAERLKGVDSTLKIQPAKLEDSAVYLCASSRTSGGSSSYEQYFGPGTRLTVT.

This clone occurred once. The V gene is TRBV7-2, the J gene TRBJ2-3; 9 bases map to TRBD2. Germline CDR1 SGHTA, CDR2 FQGNSA. The CDR3 is 14 residues long. V trimming: 0 bases; J trimming: 12 bases; junction bases outside the gene matches: 7. The CDR3 DNA reads as TGTGCCAGCAGCTTAGCCAGCGGGGGGTATTTTCAGTATTTT. Amino acids: CASSLASGGYFQYF.

J is TRBJ2-5 and V is TRBV9, with 7 bases matching TRBD1. Unmatched junction bases numbered 3, after V lost 4 bases and J lost 3 bases. Germline V CDR1 and CDR2: SGDLS, YYNGEE. The CDR3 is made up of 13 amino acids. Written as DNA, the CDR3 is TGTGCCAGCAGCTTCGGGACAGAAGAGACCCAGTACTTC. It codes for CASSFGTEETQYF.

The chain's CDR3 is CASSDRGGGTEAFF. Here the CDR3 DNA reads TGTGCCAGCAGCGACAGGGGCGGAGGCACTGAAGCTTTCTTT. The J gene is TRBJ1-1, the V gene TRBV14, with 8 bases matching TRBD1. Germline CDR1 and CDR2: SGHDN and FVKESK. With 5 bases clipped from V and 4 bases from J, the junction kept 6 bases outside the gene matches. CDR3 size: 14 residues.

This clone was counted a few times. The chain is built from TRBV7-9 and TRBJ1-1; a possible D gene is TRBD1 (5 bases). The CDR3 spans 15 residues. The ends were cut back, 2 bases at V and 1 base at J, with 11 bases in the middle. The germline CDR1 and CDR2 sequences are SEHNR and FQNEAQ (reference sequence). CDR3 DNA sequence: TGTGCCAGCAGCTTATATGGACACCAGAACACTGAAGCTTTCTTT. Translating gives CASSLYGHQNTEAFF. Full variable domain (remainder filled in from reference TRBV7-9 and TRBJ1-1): DTGVSQNPRHKITKRGQNVTFRCDPISEHNRLYWYRQTLGQGPEFLTYFQNEAQLEKSRLLSDRFSAERPKGSFSTLEIQRTEQGDSAMYLCASSLYGHQNTEAFFGQGTRLTVV.

The gene calls are TRBV30 and TRBJ1-2, with TRBD1 matching 10 bases. Trimming cost V 2 bases and J 4 bases; bases outside gene matches: 4. There are 14 residues in the CDR3. Per germline, CDR1 GTSNPN and CDR2 SVGIG (reference sequence). Here the CDR3 reads CAWSRTGGTYGYTF. The CDR3 nucleotides are TGTGCCTGGAGTCGGACAGGGGGGACCTATGGCTACACCTTC.

The chain combines TRBV18 with TRBJ2-3, with D maybe TRBD2 (6 bases). Trimming took 2 bases from V and 7 from J, leaving 19 bases between them. This CDR3 spans 16 amino acids. The germline CDR1 and CDR2 sequences are KGHSH and LQKENI. CDR3 coding DNA: TGTGCCAGCTCACCAGGAGGGCAGTTGGCAGGAAATACGCAGTATTTT. Protein product: CASSPGGQLAGNTQYF.

The chain employs TRBV5-6 and TRBJ1-2, with 7 positions matching TRBD1. The V gene end was trimmed by 0 bases and the J gene end by 1 base; junction bases not matched to a gene: 3. Germline CDR1 and CDR2: SGHDT and YYEEEE. The CDR3 spans 15 residues. CDR3 sequence reads: CASSLDDRDNYGYTF. The CDR3 coding sequence is TGTGCCAGCAGCTTGGACGACAGGGATAACTATGGCTACACCTTC.

The chain uses TRBV7-2 and TRBJ2-1, with D perhaps matching TRBD2 (6 bases). Trimming removed 6 bases from V and 0 bases from J, with 15 bases in between. This CDR3 has 16 residues. From germline, CDR1 is SGHTA and CDR2 FQGNSA. The CDR3 here is CASRAGPGRSYNEQFF. The CDR3 DNA reads TGTGCCAGCAGGGCGGGACCGGGGCGCTCCTACAATGAGCAGTTCTTC.

The V call is TRBV19, the J call TRBJ2-7, with TRBD1 matching 10 bases. J lost 3 bases, V lost 6 bases, and 14 bases had no gene match. This CDR3 contains 17 residues. CDR1 LNHDA and CDR2 SQIVND come from the germline V gene (reference sequence). The CDR3 region is CASSRQAPGTGDYEQYF. The CDR3 DNA sequence: TGTGCCAGTAGCCGCCAAGCCCCCGGGACAGGGGACTACGAGCAGTACTTC.

V is TRBV7-6 and J is TRBJ2-7, with D possibly being TRBD1 (6 bases). Per the germline V gene, CDR1 is SGHVS and CDR2 is FNYEAQ. This CDR3 is built from 16 residues. Trimming removed 6 bases from V and 4 bases from J, with 22 bases in between. In DNA form, the CDR3 reads TGTGCCAGCAGTGAGGGGTTAGGGGGACAAGTTTACGAGCAGTACTTC. Protein product: CASSEGLGGQVYEQYF.

The gene calls are TRBV9 and TRBJ1-2; TRBD1 aligns across 8 bases. CDR1 SGDLS and CDR2 YYNGEE come from the germline V gene. This CDR3 is 16 amino acids long. Unmatched junction bases numbered 11, after V lost 3 bases and J lost 4 bases. CDR3 DNA sequence: TGTGCCAGCAGCGGGGAAGGGGGACAGGCTTTCTATGGCTACACCTTC. It encodes CASSGEGGQAFYGYTF.

The gene calls are TRBV7-9 and TRBJ2-5; D is perhaps TRBD2 (6 bases). Germline CDR1 is SEHNR and CDR2 is FQNEAQ (reference sequence). The V and J ends lost 7 bases and 4 bases respectively, with 13 bases between them. This CDR3 contains 13 residues. CDR3 bases: TGTGCCAGCAACCTAGAGGGAGGAGAGACCCAGTACTTC. As protein: CASNLEGGETQYF.

This clone occurred once. J is TRBJ2-3 and V is TRBV9; 7 bases are shared with TRBD2. The length of the CDR3 is 16 residues. With 0 bases clipped from V and 6 bases from J, the junction kept 10 bases outside the gene matches. Germline CDR1 is SGDLS and CDR2 is YYNGEE. CDR3 loop: CASSVELATDWDTQYF. The CDR3 DNA sequence: TGTGCCAGCAGCGTAGAACTAGCGACTGACTGGGATACGCAGTATTTT.

The chain employs TRBV19 and TRBJ2-7, with D maybe TRBD1 (6 bases). The CDR3 sequence is 15 residues long. The V gene's germline CDR1 is LNHDA and CDR2 SQIVND (reference sequence). V lost 3 bases and J 3 bases, leaving 15 bases between the germline ends. The CDR3 spells CASSISQGQGYEQYF. The DNA of the CDR3 is TGTGCCAGTAGTATTAGTCAGGGGCAAGGCTACGAGCAGTACTTC. The variable domain in full, completed from reference TRBV19 and TRBJ2-7, reads DGGITQSPKYLFRKEGQNVTLSCEQNLNHDAMYWYRQDPGQGLRLIYYSQIVNDFQKGDIAEGYSVSREKKESFPLTVTSAQKNPTAFYLCASSISQGQGYEQYFGPGTRLTVT.

The chain employs TRBV5-4 and TRBJ2-7, with TRBD1 identical over 9 bases. V shed 2 bases, J shed 13 bases, and the junction held 4 bases outside the gene matches. CDR1 SGHNT and CDR2 YYREEE come from the germline V gene (reference sequence). The CDR3 covers 11 residues. CDR3 DNA: TGTGCCAGCAGCTTCCGGGACAGGGAATACTTC. Amino acids: CASSFRDREYF.

For the CDR3, the DNA is TGTGCCAGCAGTTTACTAGGGGCAACTAATGAAAAACTGTTTTTT. It yields the protein CASSLLGATNEKLFF. The chain couples TRBV27 to TRBJ1-4, with a tentative D call TRBD1 (5 bases). This CDR3 region has 15 residues. Germline V gene data show CDR1 as MNHEY and CDR2 as SMNVEV (reference sequence). Trimming shortened V by 2 bases and J by 0 bases, and 7 bases separated the two germline ends.

The chain employs TRBV27 and TRBJ2-1; D possibly corresponds to TRBD2 (5 bases). V lost 2 bases and J 5 bases, leaving 13 bases between the germline ends. Germline lookup yields CDR1 MNHEY and CDR2 SMNVEV (reference sequence). The CDR3 loop spans 15 amino acids. The CDR3 spells CASSLIAGSNNEQFF. The CDR3 DNA sequence: TGTGCCAGCAGTTTAATTGCGGGTTCGAACAATGAGCAGTTCTTC.

The chain uses TRBV10-3 and TRBJ1-3, with D unresolved. The length of the CDR3 is 13 residues. V was pared by 2 bases and J by 4 bases, with 6 bases between. CDR1 is ENHRY and CDR2 is SYGVKD in the germline V gene. The chain's CDR3 is CAISELRGNTIYF. The CDR3 nucleotides are TGTGCCATCAGTGAGCTGCGGGGAAACACCATATATTTT.

This chain links TRBV30 with TRBJ2-3; D is possibly TRBD2 (6 bases). The ends were cut back, 1 base at V and 5 bases at J, with 10 bases in the middle. The CDR3 sequence is 13 residues long. The germline V gene encodes CDR1 GTSNPN and CDR2 SVGIG (reference sequence). The CDR3 sequence: CAWSGGVGDTQYF. CDR3 sequence (DNA): TGTGCCTGGAGTGGGGGGGTGGGAGATACGCAGTATTTT.